This paragraph reports one T cell receptor (beta chain). It lacks a known antigen. No quality values exist for individual bases; no much larger clone is one base distant. The data are from a study of T cell responses to AZD1222 COVID-19 vaccine (dated by TCRdb to about 2021). Regarding the complete study: AZD1222 recipients with second doses at about 4 weeks or about 12 weeks were pooled, because spike-specific TCR depth and breadth did not differ between schedules. Trial participants were enrolled into age subgroups of 18-55, 56-69 and 70-plus years, which contained about 150, 28 and 57 TCR-sequenced participants, respectively. A total of over 230 trial participants underwent TCR sequencing, of whom some 210 received two doses of AZD1222 and about 25 received two doses of the MenACWY control vaccine.

What the time point label conveys for this sample: baseline before first vaccination. Samples from vaccinated people were obtained from the UK trials COV001 and COV002, which included a single-blind randomized controlled phase 2/3 trial of AZD1222 (ChAdOx1 nCoV-19) in healthy adults. Trial participant PBMC samples were collected at day 0 and day 28 after the second dose for TCRbeta chain sequencing. Results and caveats for the whole study, not just this receptor: In the small 56-69-year group, the increase in depth fell short of significance, most likely because of low power. Participants were mostly white British, with more females than males. The authors suggested clonal diversity may have been underestimated. After two AZD1222 doses, spike-specific TCR breadth and depth were significantly higher than at day 0 and than in MenACWY recipients. CD4 TCRs associated with the vaccine covered the entire spike protein, and the dominant responses were in regions 160-218 and 743-854. Because no samples from the day 14 peak response were available, repertoires could be characterized only after the peak T cell response. Reportedly, almost half of the unique spike-specific TCRs recognized epitopes lying outside the regions that are mutated in the B.1.351 and B.1.1.7 variants. Conclusions about previously exposed vaccinees are limited because only six or seven AZD1222 recipients were SARS-CoV-2 seropositive at baseline.

The CDR3 regions of human TCRbeta chains were subjected to immunosequencing. As for how the authors treated the data: TCRs in the repertoires were compared against a reference library of SARS-CoV-2-specific TCRs that had been generated with the MIRA antigen-specificity platform. Breadth was defined as the fraction of unique TCRs that were SARS-CoV-2-associated. Depth was defined as the fraction of total T cells that were SARS-CoV-2-associated. Using the MIRA data, each spike-specific TCR was assigned both to the spike region to which the TCR was reactive and to a CD4 or CD8 class. Log10-transformed breadth and depth values were compared by one-way ANOVA with Sidak's multiple comparisons tests. In TCRdb, the immuneACCESS table is reduced to in-frame sequences with V and J assigned. These tables do not hold every clone; where another copy was compared, an unresolved V gene accounts for under half, and the others remain unexplained. V, J and clone size are taken as reported in that table, and D and trimming were inferred from the DNA itself. Recorded for this sample are just under 35,000 clones; roughly 90% of them occurred a single time. 6.8% of the sample is taken by the ten largest.

This TCR was recovered from an adult in good health. The source material was peripheral blood, sampled on day 0 of AZD1222 vaccination.

The DNA reads TGTGCCAGCAGTTACCCGGGAGCCCGCACCTTC. Its product reads: CASSYPGARTF. The chain is assembled from TRBV28 and TRBJ1-2; the D gene remains uncertain. CDR1 MDHEN and CDR2 SYDVKM were looked up in the germline V gene. The V and J ends are trimmed by 4 bases and 13 bases, leaving 13 bases between them. The CDR3 runs 11 amino acids, cysteine and phenylalanine included. The kept DNA is CDR3 alone, 33 bases in frame from the first base.